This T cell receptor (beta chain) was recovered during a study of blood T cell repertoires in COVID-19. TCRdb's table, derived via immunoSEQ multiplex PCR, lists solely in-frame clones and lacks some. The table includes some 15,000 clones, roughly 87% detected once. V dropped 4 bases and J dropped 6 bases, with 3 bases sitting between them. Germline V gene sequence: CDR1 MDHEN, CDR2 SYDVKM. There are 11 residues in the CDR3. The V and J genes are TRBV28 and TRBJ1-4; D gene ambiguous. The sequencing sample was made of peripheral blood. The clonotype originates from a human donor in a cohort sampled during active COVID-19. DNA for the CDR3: TGTGCCAGCAGTTCCTATGAAAAACTGTTTTTT. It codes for CASSSYEKLFF.